These T cell receptor beta chains were read from a single sample in a study of CD8 T cells in ankylosing spondylitis. A single record per CDR3 protein comes from TCRdb applying MiXCR to the 5' RACE reads. The sample carries more than 400,000 distinct CDR3 sequences, over 4% recorded once. The sample was blood, either unsorted or a sorted T cell fraction (not recorded which). Source of these receptors: a male donor with ankylosing spondylitis. Both conserved end residues are part of each CDR3. Each record gives: CDR3 DNA, CDR3 protein, V gene, clone size, J gene, CDR3 length, D gene. The D gene is left open where the match is weak. Clone size is shown for a subset of rows, as once, few, many or a class of expanded clone.

cdr3_nt: TGTGCCAGCACCCCTCGGGGGGTAAGGCACAATGAGCAGTTCTTC; cdr3_aa: CASTPRGVRHNEQFF; v_call: TRBV6-2/TRBV6-3; clone_size: many; j_call: TRBJ2-1; cdr3_length: 15; d_call: TRBD2
cdr3_nt: TGTGCCAGCAGCGTAGTAGGTCCTGATGGGACTGAAGCTTTCTTT; cdr3_aa: CASSVVGPDGTEAFF; v_call: TRBV9; clone_size: many; j_call: TRBJ1-1; cdr3_length: 15; d_call: .
cdr3_nt: TGCGCCAGCAGCTGGGGGGGCATGAACACTGAAGCTTTCTTT; cdr3_aa: CASSWGGMNTEAFF; v_call: TRBV5-1; clone_size: many; j_call: TRBJ1-1; cdr3_length: 14; d_call: .
cdr3_nt: TGTGCCAGCAGCATTAGCGGGCTTTACACCGGGGAGCTGTTTTTT; cdr3_aa: CASSISGLYTGELFF; v_call: TRBV7-8; clone_size: many; j_call: TRBJ2-2; cdr3_length: 15; d_call: TRBD2
cdr3_nt: TGTGCCAGCAGCCCAGGGACAGGCTCGGTCAATGAGCAGTTCTTC; cdr3_aa: CASSPGTGSVNEQFF; v_call: TRBV7-2; clone_size: many; j_call: TRBJ2-1; cdr3_length: 15; d_call: TRBD1
cdr3_nt: TGCAGTGCCTTCCGGGACGGAGGATACGAGCAGTACTTC; cdr3_aa: CSAFRDGGYEQYF; v_call: TRBV20-1; clone_size: many; j_call: TRBJ2-7; cdr3_length: 13; d_call: .
cdr3_nt: TGCAGTGCTATTGGGGAAGCCTTAGGGAACACTGAAGCTTTCTTT; cdr3_aa: CSAIGEALGNTEAFF; v_call: TRBV20-1; clone_size: many; j_call: TRBJ1-1; cdr3_length: 15; d_call: .
cdr3_nt: TGTGCCAGCAGATCGAGGGGAAGGGGCTACACCTTC; cdr3_aa: CASRSRGRGYTF; v_call: TRBV7-9; clone_size: many; j_call: TRBJ1-2; cdr3_length: 12; d_call: .
cdr3_nt: TGTGCCAGCAGCCAGAGGGAGGCTGGGGCCAACGTCCTGACTTTC; cdr3_aa: CASSQREAGANVLTF; v_call: TRBV4-2; clone_size: many; j_call: TRBJ2-6; cdr3_length: 15; d_call: .
cdr3_nt: TGCGCCAGCAGCCAAGATTGGAGCAATGAGCAGTTCTTC; cdr3_aa: CASSQDWSNEQFF; v_call: TRBV4-3; clone_size: many; j_call: TRBJ2-1; cdr3_length: 13; d_call: .
cdr3_nt: TGTGCCAGCAGCTTAGCGCCTATGATAGGGAATTCACCCCTCCACTTT; cdr3_aa: CASSLAPMIGNSPLHF; v_call: TRBV7-2; clone_size: many; j_call: TRBJ1-6; cdr3_length: 16; d_call: .
cdr3_nt: TGTGCCAGCAGCCCAAGAGGCCCTCCGGGACAGCTCTACAATGAGCAGTTCTTC; cdr3_aa: CASSPRGPPGQLYNEQFF; v_call: TRBV9; clone_size: many; j_call: TRBJ2-1; cdr3_length: 18; d_call: TRBD1
cdr3_nt: TGTGCCAGCAGCCACCGGGACAAAGCCTACGAGCAGTACTTC; cdr3_aa: CASSHRDKAYEQYF; v_call: TRBV4-2; clone_size: .; j_call: TRBJ2-7; cdr3_length: 14; d_call: .
cdr3_nt: TGTGCCAGCAGCCCCGGGGCCCATCAGCCCCAGCATTTT; cdr3_aa: CASSPGAHQPQHF; v_call: TRBV7-2; clone_size: few; j_call: TRBJ1-5; cdr3_length: 13; d_call: .
cdr3_nt: TGTGCCAGCAGCCAAGATGGGATTGGGCTAGCGGGGGTTACAGATACGCAGTATTTT; cdr3_aa: CASSQDGIGLAGVTDTQYF; v_call: TRBV4-2; clone_size: many; j_call: TRBJ2-3; cdr3_length: 19; d_call: TRBD2
cdr3_nt: TGCAGTGCTAGAGAAAGAGCGGGAGGCGGGTCCTACGAGCAGTACTTC; cdr3_aa: CSARERAGGGSYEQYF; v_call: TRBV20-1; clone_size: many; j_call: TRBJ2-7; cdr3_length: 16; d_call: TRBD2
cdr3_nt: TGTGCCACCAGCACCTCAGCCCAGCCCCAGCATTTT; cdr3_aa: CATSTSAQPQHF; v_call: TRBV15; clone_size: many; j_call: TRBJ1-5; cdr3_length: 12; d_call: .
cdr3_nt: TGCAGTGCTAGAATCACAGGGGGAACTGAAGCTTTCTTT; cdr3_aa: CSARITGGTEAFF; v_call: TRBV20-1; clone_size: many; j_call: TRBJ1-1; cdr3_length: 13; d_call: TRBD1
cdr3_nt: TGCGCCAGCAGCTTATCTGATATTCAGGGCCGGGCCGACTATGGCTACACCTTC; cdr3_aa: CASSLSDIQGRADYGYTF; v_call: TRBV5-1; clone_size: many; j_call: TRBJ1-2; cdr3_length: 18; d_call: .
cdr3_nt: TGCAGCGTTGGATCGGGGGAAGATAACTATGGCTACACCTTC; cdr3_aa: CSVGSGEDNYGYTF; v_call: TRBV29-1; clone_size: many; j_call: TRBJ1-2; cdr3_length: 14; d_call: .
cdr3_nt: TGCGCCAGCAGCTTAATGTGGATGAACACTGAAGCTTTCTTT; cdr3_aa: CASSLMWMNTEAFF; v_call: TRBV5-1; clone_size: many; j_call: TRBJ1-1; cdr3_length: 14; d_call: .
cdr3_nt: TGTGCCACCAGTGGGTACGCTCGGGAGTCCTATAATTCACCCCTCCACTTT; cdr3_aa: CATSGYARESYNSPLHF; v_call: TRBV24-1; clone_size: many; j_call: TRBJ1-6; cdr3_length: 17; d_call: .
cdr3_nt: TGCAGTGCTAGAGAGTACGGAGGAAACATTCAGTACTTC; cdr3_aa: CSAREYGGNIQYF; v_call: TRBV20-1; clone_size: many; j_call: TRBJ2-4; cdr3_length: 13; d_call: .
cdr3_nt: TGTGCCATCAATCAACAGGGGACGACCACTAACTATGGCTACACCTTC; cdr3_aa: CAINQQGTTTNYGYTF; v_call: TRBV10-3; clone_size: many; j_call: TRBJ1-2; cdr3_length: 16; d_call: TRBD1
cdr3_nt: TGCGCCAGCAGGTCTGACAGTGCCGAGCAGTACTTC; cdr3_aa: CASRSDSAEQYF; v_call: TRBV5-1; clone_size: many; j_call: TRBJ2-7; cdr3_length: 12; d_call: .
cdr3_nt: TGTGCCAGCAGTGTCCTCAAGACCCAGTACTTC; cdr3_aa: CASSVLKTQYF; v_call: TRBV25-1; clone_size: many; j_call: TRBJ2-5; cdr3_length: 11; d_call: .
cdr3_nt: TGTGCCAGCAGCTTAGTACTTCGGTCGCGGGAGCAGTACTTC; cdr3_aa: CASSLVLRSREQYF; v_call: TRBV7-2; clone_size: many; j_call: TRBJ2-7; cdr3_length: 14; d_call: .
cdr3_nt: TGTGCCAGCAGTCAAACAGGGGTGGCAGATACGCAGTATTTT; cdr3_aa: CASSQTGVADTQYF; v_call: TRBV28; clone_size: many; j_call: TRBJ2-3; cdr3_length: 14; d_call: TRBD1
cdr3_nt: TGCAGCGTAAGCGGGGGCCAACGGGAGACCCAGTACTTC; cdr3_aa: CSVSGGQRETQYF; v_call: TRBV29-1; clone_size: .; j_call: TRBJ2-5; cdr3_length: 13; d_call: TRBD2
cdr3_nt: TGTGCCAGCAGTCCACAGAAGGGGGATGAAAAACTGTTTTTT; cdr3_aa: CASSPQKGDEKLFF; v_call: TRBV6-1; clone_size: many; j_call: TRBJ1-4; cdr3_length: 14; d_call: .
cdr3_nt: TGTGCCAGCAGTCTAGGGGGTAGGGGGGAAAAACTGTTTTTT; cdr3_aa: CASSLGGRGEKLFF; v_call: TRBV6-1; clone_size: many; j_call: TRBJ1-4; cdr3_length: 14; d_call: .
cdr3_nt: TGCGCCAGCAGCAGCACCGGGACAGGGAATGAAAAACTGTTTTTT; cdr3_aa: CASSSTGTGNEKLFF; v_call: TRBV5-1; clone_size: many; j_call: TRBJ1-4; cdr3_length: 15; d_call: TRBD1
cdr3_nt: TGCGCCAGCAGCCAAGTTCTGCAGAACACTGAAGCTTTCTTT; cdr3_aa: CASSQVLQNTEAFF; v_call: TRBV4-3; clone_size: many; j_call: TRBJ1-1; cdr3_length: 14; d_call: .
cdr3_nt: TGTGCCAGCGTTATGGGACGGGGAGTCGGGGAGCAGTACTTC; cdr3_aa: CASVMGRGVGEQYF; v_call: TRBV2; clone_size: .; j_call: TRBJ2-7; cdr3_length: 14; d_call: .
cdr3_nt: TGTGCCAGCAGCCCACAGGGTAGGACTGAAGCTTTCTTT; cdr3_aa: CASSPQGRTEAFF; v_call: TRBV7-9; clone_size: few; j_call: TRBJ1-1; cdr3_length: 13; d_call: .
cdr3_nt: TGCAGTGCTAGGCCGGAGAACAACTATGGCTACACCTTC; cdr3_aa: CSARPENNYGYTF; v_call: TRBV20-1; clone_size: many; j_call: TRBJ1-2; cdr3_length: 13; d_call: .
cdr3_nt: TGTGCCATCAGTCAAGGTTCCTACGAGCAGTACTTC; cdr3_aa: CAISQGSYEQYF; v_call: TRBV10-3; clone_size: many; j_call: TRBJ2-7; cdr3_length: 12; d_call: .